This TCR beta chain was captured in a study of CD8+CD57+ T cells in acquired aplastic anemia (dated by TCRdb to the late 2010s). At the level of the whole study: On average, sorted CD4+ and CD8+ cells yielded roughly 3.4 ug of extracted DNA, with a range of roughly 0.19 to 27.4 ug. Healthy donor samples averaged roughly 10 million reads for CD4+ and about 11 million for CD8+ cells. General findings and caveats noted by the study authors: No significant difference in CD8+ Simpson's diversity was found between patients and healthy controls (P=0.060). Although under 35 CD8+ CDR3 sequences were shared by patients and controls, these sequences appeared highly expressed in patients and within the immunodominant clones of patients.

CDR1 and CDR2, looked up from the germline V gene, are ENHRY and SYGVKD. CDR3 length: 13 amino acids, cysteine to phenylalanine. The DNA shown is the 39-base CDR3, in frame from base 1. Trimming costs V 8 bases and J 0 bases, and their ends lie 11 bases apart. TCR beta VDJ combination and CDR3 sequence profiling used genomic DNA as the template. An Illumina HiSeq 2000 was the platform used for TCR repertoire sequencing. In the paper's pipeline: TRBV/TRBJ rearrangement plots, CDR3 size and DJ length profiles, and Simpson's diversity index were used to evaluate the repertoires. Whichever DNA sequence was most abundant in the deep sequencing data was defined as the immunodominant clone. CDR3 amino acid sequences were checked for sharing between subjects and were compared against published repertoires and the VDJdb database. TCRdb passed the public sequencing reads through fastp at Q25 and MiXCR, retaining productive beta sequences. Each CDR3 protein gets just one entry, which takes the most common genes and DNA from the rows behind it. These V and J calls originate from TCRdb's pipeline instead of the authors' own analysis. The sample records 190,000 or so distinct CDR3 sequences, 61% of which are singletons. 25% to 30% of the sample is taken by the ten largest.

TCR repertoires of sorted CD4+ and CD8+ blood T cells from severe aplastic anemia patients and healthy subjects were deep-sequenced in the study. Ficoll-Paque density gradient centrifugation was used to isolate peripheral blood mononuclear cells. Before DNA was extracted, CD4+ and CD8+ T cells were sorted using either FACS or magnetic beads. This clonotype appeared a few times. This receptor's antigen is unknown. No base qualities exist here, and no much larger clone lies one base off it. The specimen sequenced was sorted CD4+, CD8+, or CD8+CD57+ T cells (not recorded which) from PBMCs. The chain couples TRBV10-3 to TRBJ2-7, with the D gene not confidently named. This clonotype was sampled from a human donor in good health. The encoded CDR3 is CAIVTESSYEQYF. The sequenced DNA is TGTGCCATCGTCACCGAGAGCTCCTACGAGCAGTACTTC.